These 25 T cell receptor beta chains were all obtained from the same sample, sequenced in a study of blood T cell repertoires in COVID-19 (dated by TCRdb to between 2020 and 2021). Libraries were made using the immunoSEQ multiplex PCR assay. TCRdb mirrors the immuneACCESS table, restricted to in-frame sequences. Some clones are absent from its copies; in checked studies, under half trace to an unresolved V gene, and the reason for the others is unknown. The sample has 450,000 or so clones on record, 85% to 90% of them singletons. The ten biggest clones cover 0.8% to 0.9% of the sample. The sample comprised peripheral blood. These receptors were collected from a man younger than 35 with COVID-19, enrolled during active disease.

The chain links TRBV5-6 to TRBJ2-6; D unclear. Germline assignment: CDR1 SGHDT and CDR2 YYEEEE. Trimming took off 2 bases at V and 4 bases at J, with 4 bases between the two ends. This CDR3 region has 13 residues. The CDR3 sequence is CASSFSGANVLTF. Written as DNA, the CDR3 is TGTGCCAGCAGCTTCTCCGGGGCCAACGTCCTGACTTTC.

The chain joins TRBV6-5 to TRBJ2-5; no reliable D call. Trimming took off 0 bases at V and 5 bases at J, with 13 bases between the two ends. The CDR3 extends over 15 amino acids. Germline values: CDR1 MNHEY, CDR2 SVGAGI. CDR3 protein: CASSYSSLIGETQYF. The CDR3 DNA sequence: TGTGCCAGCAGTTACTCGAGCCTAATCGGGGAGACCCAGTACTTC.

The gene calls are TRBV4-1 and TRBJ1-6, with 12 nucleotides matching TRBD1. CDR1 is MGHRA and CDR2 is YSYEKL in the germline V gene. The CDR3 contains 16 residues. The V gene end was trimmed by 4 bases and the J gene end by 7 bases; junction bases not matched to a gene: 5. The CDR3, as DNA: TGCGCCAGCAGCCCCGGGACAGGGGGCAAAAATTCACCCCTCCACTTT. Protein sequence: CASSPGTGGKNSPLHF.

The chain carries TRBV2 and TRBJ2-7, with D perhaps TRBD2 (5 bases). This CDR3 is 16 amino acids long. V was pared by 3 bases and J by 0 bases, with 15 bases between. The germline CDR1 and CDR2 sequences are SNHLY and FYNNEI. The CDR3 reads CASSDPEGAVSYEQYF. The CDR3 DNA reads as TGTGCCAGCAGTGATCCAGAAGGAGCGGTCTCCTACGAGCAGTACTTC.

This clone was recorded only once. V usage is TRBV10-2 and J usage is TRBJ2-2; 12 bases agree with TRBD1. This CDR3 comprises 17 residues. V lost 4 bases, J lost 4 bases, and 7 bases stayed unmatched. Germline lookup yields CDR1 WSHSY and CDR2 SAAADI. DNA of the CDR3: TGCGCCAGCAGTGGCTCCGGGACAGGGGGCGTCACCGGGGAGCTGTTTTTT. Its protein is CASSGSGTGGVTGELFF.

This chain uses TRBV29-1 with TRBJ1-2; no definite D call. Deletions cut 0 bases from V and 8 bases from J, with 16 bases between. In germline, CDR1 is SQVTM, CDR2 ANQGSEA. CDR3 length equals 14 residues. The CDR3: CSVEDWARQPGYTF. CDR3 bases: TGCAGCGTTGAAGATTGGGCGAGACAACCCGGCTACACCTTC.

This chain links TRBV2 with TRBJ1-4, with D possibly TRBD1 on 5 matching bases. The CDR3 length is 17 residues. Germline V gene lookup returns CDR1 SNHLY and CDR2 FYNNEI. V was shortened by 2 bases and J by 2 bases, with 15 bases between the two germline ends. CDR3 loop: CASSESVIKGTNEKLFF. As DNA, the CDR3 is TGTGCCAGCAGTGAATCGGTGATAAAGGGGACTAATGAAAAACTGTTTTTT. The entire variable domain, with the rest obtained from reference TRBV2 and TRBJ1-4, is as follows: EPEVTQTPSHQVTQMGQEVILRCVPISNHLYFYWYRQILGQKVEFLVSFYNNEISEKSEIFDDQFSVERPDGSNFTLKIRSTKLEDSAMYFCASSESVIKGTNEKLFFGSGTQLSVL.

The chain joins TRBV5-1 to TRBJ2-7, with 10 bases fitting TRBD1. Germline V gives CDR1 SGHRS, CDR2 YFSETQ. The junction had 4 bases not matched to a gene; V was cut back by 0 bases and J by 7 bases. CDR3 length: 14 residues. The CDR3 region is CASSLDGTGVEQYF. The CDR3 DNA reads as TGCGCCAGCAGCTTGGACGGGACAGGGGTTGAGCAGTACTTC.

This clone turned up a few times. V is TRBV5-8 and J is TRBJ1-5; the match to TRBD1 covers 9 bases. The CDR3 runs 16 residues. Germline V gives CDR1 SGHTS, CDR2 YDEGEE. V was clipped by 7 bases and J by 0 bases; unmatched bases: 8. In nucleotides, the CDR3 is TGTGCCAGCCGGGACAGGGCACCATATAGCAATCAGCCCCAGCATTTT. This encodes CASRDRAPYSNQPQHF.

This clone was seen just once. This chain joins TRBV11-2 and TRBJ2-3; D gene uncertain. Trimming left V 2 bases short and J 2 bases short, with 14 bases between. Germline V gene data show CDR1 as SGHAT and CDR2 as FQNNGV. The CDR3 totals 16 residues. The CDR3 loop is CASSLTRSPYTDTQYF. CDR3 DNA: TGTGCCAGCAGCTTAACACGGAGCCCATACACAGATACGCAGTATTTT.

The V and J genes are TRBV18 and TRBJ1-1; 11 nucleotides agree with TRBD1. The V and J ends lost 3 bases and 5 bases, in that order; junction bases with no gene match: 5. There are 15 residues in the CDR3. Germline CDR1 reads KGHSH; CDR2 reads LQKENI. The CDR3 loop reads CASSPFGTGGTEAFF. The CDR3 DNA sequence: TGTGCCAGCTCACCCTTCGGGACAGGGGGTACTGAAGCTTTCTTT. Together with reference TRBV18 and TRBJ1-1, the CDR3 gives the full variable domain: NAGVMQNPRHLVRRRGQEARLRCSPMKGHSHVYWYRQLPEEGLKFMVYLQKENIIDESGMPKERFSAEFPKEGPSILRIQQVVRGDSAAYFCASSPFGTGGTEAFFGQGTRLTVV.

The CDR3 loop is CRDRNYGYTF. The CDR3 DNA follows: TGCAGGGACAGGAACTATGGCTACACCTTC. This chain uses TRBV20-1 with TRBJ1-2, with 7 bases lining up with TRBD1. The CDR3 contains 10 residues. Germline-derived CDR1 and CDR2 are DFQATT and SNEGSKA (reference sequence).

This clone was seen only once. The same CDR3 is also encoded by other DNA sequences in this sample. This chain uses TRBV12-3 or TRBV12-4 with TRBJ2-7; D is unclear. The V end was cut by 1 base, the J end by 1 base, with 2 bases between. The CDR3 runs 12 residues. DNA of the CDR3: TGTGCCAGCAGTTTAGTATCCTACGAGCAGTACTTC. Translation: CASSLVSYEQYF.

This clone was detected once. The rearrangement links TRBV25-1 to TRBJ1-2, with D perhaps matching TRBD1 (6 bases). CDR3 length equals 16 residues. Per the germline V gene, CDR1 is MGHDK and CDR2 is SYGVNS. Trimming removed 4 bases from V and 0 bases from J, with 15 bases in between. The CDR3: CASSGSGTSANYGYTF. The CDR3 DNA reads TGTGCCAGCAGTGGATCTGGGACATCAGCTAACTATGGCTACACCTTC.

This clone was seen a handful of times. The rearrangement uses TRBV9 and TRBJ1-2, with D uncertain. The germline V gene encodes CDR1 SGDLS and CDR2 YYNGEE. The V end lost 0 bases, the J end lost 0 bases, and 9 bases lay between the germline ends. The CDR3 is 15 amino acids. The CDR3 protein is CASSVVLGANYGYTF. The DNA for the CDR3 is TGTGCCAGCAGCGTAGTCCTCGGGGCTAACTATGGCTACACCTTC.

V and J are TRBV5-1 and TRBJ2-2, with 8 bases identical to TRBD1. There are 16 residues in the CDR3. J lost 4 bases, V lost 0 bases, and 5 bases had no gene match. The germline V gene has CDR1 SGHRS and CDR2 YFSETQ. The CDR3 here is CASSLGQGATTGELFF. The CDR3 DNA follows: TGCGCCAGCAGCTTGGGGCAGGGGGCGACCACCGGGGAGCTGTTTTTT.

V is TRBV11-2 and J is TRBJ2-1; TRBD2 matches 7 bases. The CDR3 extends over 13 amino acids. Trimming cost V 9 bases and J 7 bases; bases outside gene matches: 9. The germline CDR1 and CDR2 sequences are SGHAT and FQNNGV. The CDR3 coding sequence is TGTGCCAGTCGAAATCTGGGAGGGAATGAGCAGTTCTTC. Protein product: CASRNLGGNEQFF.

This clone was seen once. The chain couples TRBV11-3 to TRBJ2-4; 7 bases fit TRBD2. Germline CDR1 is SGHNT and CDR2 is YENEEA. The length of the CDR3 is 18 residues. With 3 bases clipped from V and 6 bases from J, the junction kept 17 bases outside the gene matches. The CDR3 nucleotides are TGTGCCAGCAGCTTTGGGTTGGCGGGAGTCGTTCGTGGAAACATTCAGTACTTC. It encodes CASSFGLAGVVRGNIQYF.

J is TRBJ2-7 and V is TRBV10-3; 15 positions agree with TRBD2. V dropped 6 bases and J dropped 6; count of bases not matched to a gene: 12. The germline CDR1 and CDR2 sequences are ENHRY and SYGVKD. The CDR3 sequence is 17 residues long. DNA for the CDR3: TGTGCCATCAGCAGGACTAGCGGGGGGGCCAATTTGGGCGAGCAGTACTTC. This encodes CAISRTSGGANLGEQYF.

J is TRBJ1-5 and V is TRBV12-3 or TRBV12-4; D unresolved. CDR3 length: 13 amino acids. Trimming took off 5 bases at V and 5 bases at J, with 10 bases between the two ends. CDR3 in amino acids: CASSRTRDQPQHF. For the CDR3, the DNA is TGTGCCAGCAGTCGGACTCGTGATCAGCCCCAGCATTTT.

The J gene is TRBJ2-1, the V gene TRBV11-2; no clear D gene. The CDR3 has 13 residues. Germline V gives CDR1 SGHAT, CDR2 FQNNGV. V lost 0 bases to trimming and J lost 5 bases, with 5 bases between them. The CDR3, as DNA: TGTGCCAGCAGCTTAGACGGTAACAATGAGCAGTTCTTC. As protein: CASSLDGNNEQFF.

V is TRBV27 and J is TRBJ2-1, with TRBD2 as a possible D gene (5 bases). Trimming cost V 6 bases and J 8 bases, with 17 bases left between them. Germline V gene sequence: CDR1 MNHEY, CDR2 SMNVEV (reference sequence). This CDR3 comprises 14 residues. Written as DNA, the CDR3 is TGTGCCAGCAGCCCCGGTACCTTCGGGGATGAGCAGTTCTTC. Its protein is CASSPGTFGDEQFF.

The chain couples TRBV12-5 to TRBJ2-7; perhaps TRBD1 as D (6 bases). Looked up from germline, CDR1 is LGHNT and CDR2 is FRNRAP. This CDR3 contains 15 residues. Trimming took 0 bases from V and 4 from J, leaving 13 bases between them. As DNA, the CDR3 is TGTGCTAGTGGTTTGGTACTCCAGGGGCGGTACGAGCAGTACTTC. It specifies CASGLVLQGRYEQYF.

The chain combines TRBV14 with TRBJ2-7, with 10 bases matching TRBD2. Germline lookup yields CDR1 SGHDN and CDR2 FVKESK. The CDR3 runs to 15 residues. V shed 3 bases and J 8 bases; nucleotides not matched to a gene: 10. CDR3 sequence (DNA): TGTGCCAGCAGCCAGGGGGCTAGCGGGAGACTGAAGCAGTACTTC. It specifies CASSQGASGRLKQYF.

The V gene is TRBV4-1, the J gene TRBJ1-1; tentative D call: TRBD1 (5 bases). Germline V CDR1 and CDR2: MGHRA, YSYEKL. Deletions cut 6 bases from V and 4 bases from J, with 15 bases between. CDR3 length: 14 amino acids. CDR3 DNA sequence: TGCGCCAGCAGTTTTTACCCAGGGTCCACTGAAGCTTTCTTT. The encoded protein is CASSFYPGSTEAFF.